One sample yielded the 7 T cell receptor beta chains listed below, sequenced in a study of PD-L1 blockade in urothelial cancer. Time point meaning: pretreatment peripheral blood. Repertoires were generated with immunoSEQ multiplex PCR, while TCRdb's copy carries only in-frame clones and drops some. The table includes fewer than 50,000 clones, around 84% detected once. Sequencing was performed on PBMCs, taken around atezolizumab (anti-PD-L1) treatment. These receptor sequences come from a man in his sixties or seventies with urothelial cancer.

V is TRBV7-2 and J is TRBJ2-1; TRBD2 agrees at 9 bases. The CDR3 has 16 amino acids. Germline V CDR1 and CDR2: SGHTA, FQGNSA. V lost 6 bases, J lost 4 bases, and 10 bases stayed unmatched. CDR3 sequence: CASSPRLAEIYNEQFF. The CDR3 DNA is TGTGCCAGCAGTCCAAGACTAGCGGAGATATACAATGAGCAGTTCTTC.

V gene TRBV6-6 combines with J gene TRBJ1-1; no clear D gene. The CDR3 runs 14 residues. The germline V gene encodes CDR1 MNHNY and CDR2 SVGAGI (reference sequence). Between the trimmed V and J ends, which lost 5 bases and 1 base, there was a span of 11 bases. The CDR3 DNA is TGTGCCAGCAGTCCGGCGGGAGGGAACACTGAAGCTTTCTTT. Translation gives CASSPAGGNTEAFF.

CDR3 region: CASSQDGREGDEQYF. CDR3 bases: TGTGCCAGCAGCCAAGATGGACGGGAGGGCGACGAGCAGTACTTC. The genes are TRBV4-2 and TRBJ2-7, with TRBD2 identical over 8 bases. This CDR3 has 15 residues. Unmatched junction bases numbered 6, after V lost 0 bases and J lost 5 bases. Germline assignment: CDR1 LGHNA and CDR2 YNFKEQ.

This clone was recorded a few times. This chain joins TRBV7-6 and TRBJ1-1; TRBD1 matches 8 bases. This CDR3 is 14 amino acids long. V lost 5 bases to trimming and J lost 3 bases; unmatched junction nucleotides: 5. Germline V gene lookup returns CDR1 SGHVS and CDR2 FNYEAQ. In DNA form, the CDR3 reads TGTGCCAGCAGCGCAACACAGGGGGACACTGAAGCTTTCTTT. This gives the protein CASSATQGDTEAFF.

The chain is built from TRBV27 and TRBJ2-7; D possibly corresponds to TRBD2 (5 bases). Trimming shortened V by 5 bases and J by 3 bases, and 11 bases separated the two germline ends. CDR1 is MNHEY and CDR2 is SMNVEV in the germline V gene (reference sequence). The CDR3 extends over 13 amino acids. Written as DNA, the CDR3 is TGTGCCAGCAGTCCCCCCGGAGGCTACGAGCAGTACTTC. This codes for CASSPPGGYEQYF.

The chain recombines TRBV28 with TRBJ1-2; 7 positions agree with TRBD1. The length of the CDR3 is 11 residues. V lost 11 bases and J lost 2; bases outside the gene matches: 2. Germline V CDR1 and CDR2: MDHEN, SYDVKM. As DNA, the CDR3 is TGTGCCTCGACAGGGAACTATGGCTACACCTTC. Protein: CASTGNYGYTF.

This clone was observed a single time. The rearrangement uses TRBV6-6 and TRBJ1-1, with D uncertain. The V end lost 6 bases, the J end lost 5 bases, and 13 bases lay between the germline ends. This CDR3 comprises 13 residues. Germline CDR1 and CDR2: MNHNY and SVGAGI (reference sequence). The CDR3 is CASREDGETEAFF. CDR3 coding DNA: TGTGCCAGCAGGGAAGACGGGGAGACTGAAGCTTTCTTT.